This TCR beta chain was sequenced for a study of PD-L1 blockade in urothelial cancer. The CDR3 has 15 residues. V was pared by 0 bases and J by 6 bases, with 4 bases of the junction left unmatched. Germline CDR1 reads SGHNT; CDR2 reads YENEEA. Method: immunoSEQ multiplex PCR; TCRdb's copy keeps in-frame clones and lacks some. The sample lists 95,000 to 130,000 clones, more than 85% occurring once. Time point in this sample: peripheral blood 6 weeks after treatment start. The gene calls are TRBV11-3 and TRBJ2-1, with 8 bases matching TRBD1. This TCR came from a man in his sixties with urothelial cancer. The sample here was PBMCs, taken around atezolizumab (anti-PD-L1) treatment. CDR3 sequence: CASSLEDRVGNEQFF. The CDR3 nucleotides are TGTGCCAGCAGCTTAGAGGACAGGGTCGGCAATGAGCAGTTCTTC.